Given below is one TCR beta chain in context. What it recognizes is unknown. The sample belongs to a study of Ad26.COV2.S vaccination and SARS-CoV-2 variants. V dropped 5 bases and J dropped 9; count of bases not matched to a gene: 2. The CDR3 extends over 13 amino acids. From germline, CDR1 is GTSNPN and CDR2 SVGIG (reference sequence). Noted treatment: about 20 received Ad26.COV2.S at low or high dose, single or two shots; several received placebo; per-sample allocation not given. Repertoires come from day 63 after the first vaccine or placebo injection. The repertoire was sequenced with immunoSEQ multiplex PCR; TCRdb's copy has only in-frame clones and lacks some. The profile shows fewer than 800,000 clones, around 90% of them singletons. Study-wide results and limits: Breadth and depth estimates from TCRs may understate total T cell responses.

The sequencing used peripheral blood, collected in a trial of Ad26.COV2.S vaccine versus placebo. This TCR was recovered from a person aged 18-65 years who received the Ad26.COV2.S COVID-19 vaccine or a placebo. The gene calls are TRBV30 and TRBJ1-6, with 12 bases lining up with TRBD1. The DNA for the CDR3 is TGTGCCTGGGGGACAGGGGGCCGTTCACCCCTCCACTTT. It yields the protein CAWGTGGRSPLHF. Drawing the rest from reference TRBV30 and TRBJ1-6, the complete variable domain is SQTIHQWPATLVQPVGSPLSLECTVEGTSNPNLYWYRQAAGRGLQLLFYSVGIGQISSEVPQNLSASRPQDRQFILSSKKLLLSDSGFYLCAWGTGGRSPLHFGNGTRLTVT.